The 27 T cell receptor beta chains reported below all come from one sample, sequenced in a study of T cell repertoires in aging, cancer and after chemotherapy. A mixed TRB-A/B primer pool amplified rearranged TRB by multiplex touch-down PCR. TCRdb processed the multiplex PCR reads anew with MiXCR; each CDR3 protein has one entry. The sample records 7,000 to 9,500 distinct CDR3 sequences, under 25% being singletons. The template was genomic DNA from peripheral blood, not RNA. Sequencing was performed on blood. The receptors come from a human donor with a blood cancer. The donor label of this sample is uncertain.

This clonotype was seen a few times. The rearrangement links TRBV5-6 to TRBJ1-1, with D unclear. The CDR3 has 12 residues. V was cut by 4 bases and J by 2 bases, with 6 bases left in between. Germline assignment: CDR1 SGHDT and CDR2 YYEEEE. The CDR3 is CASSNLNTEAFF. In nucleotides, the CDR3 is TGTGCCAGCAGCAACTTAAACACTGAAGCTTTCTTT.

Ten or more counts support this clonotype. V gene TRBV24-1 combines with J gene TRBJ2-2, with TRBD1 identical over 9 bases. After removal of 4 bases from V and 6 bases from J, the junction contained 8 bases not matched to a gene. Germline CDR1 is KGHDR and CDR2 is SFDVKD. CDR3 length equals 16 residues. The CDR3 nucleotides read TGTGCCACCAGTGAGCCCGGACAGGGGAGTCCCGGGGAGCTGTTTTTT. Its protein product is CATSEPGQGSPGELFF.

This clonotype is termed medium-sized. The chain is built from TRBV18 and TRBJ2-7; 11 bases map to TRBD1. Germline loops: CDR1 KGHSH, CDR2 LQKENI. The CDR3 has 16 residues. Germline trimming cut 3 bases from V and 6 bases from J; bases unmatched to any gene: 10. Here the CDR3 DNA reads TGTGCCAGCTCACCCACTAGGTTGGACAGGGGGCGCGAGCAGTACTTC. It specifies CASSPTRLDRGREQYF.

V usage is TRBV5-1 and J usage is TRBJ1-1; possible D gene TRBD1, 6 bases. The CDR3 length is 17 residues. Trimming pared 0 bases from V and 1 base from J, leaving 16 bases between. The germline CDR1 and CDR2 sequences are SGHRS and YFSETQ. CDR3 bases: TGCGCCAGCAGCTTGGCGCGGGGGGGGCGATGGAACACTGAAGCTTTCTTT. It translates to CASSLARGGRWNTEAFF.

This clonotype is labeled medium-sized. The V call is TRBV6-5, the J call TRBJ2-1, with 7 nucleotides matching TRBD2. This CDR3 is built from 14 residues. Germline-derived CDR1 and CDR2 are MNHEY and SVGAGI. The V gene end was trimmed by 6 bases and the J gene end by 10 bases; junction bases not matched to a gene: 12. As DNA, the CDR3 is TGTGCCAGCAGGGGGAGGGAAGCTGGTCGGGAGCAGTTCTTC. Its translation is CASRGREAGREQFF.

Regarding this clonotype: A read error may account for a junction end that differs from germline. The rearrangement links TRBV18 to TRBJ1-1, with D possibly TRBD1 on 5 matching bases. This CDR3 contains 16 residues. Germline V CDR1 and CDR2: KGHSH, LQKENI. In DNA form, the CDR3 reads TGTGCCAGCTCACCACTGCAAGGTCAGGGCTACACTGAAGCTTACTTT. Protein sequence: CASSPLQGQGYTEAYF.

This clonotype was counted only a few times. This chain joins TRBV19 and TRBJ2-1, with D possibly matching TRBD1 (6 bases). Germline CDR1 reads LNHDA; CDR2 reads SQIVND (reference sequence). The CDR3 consists of 17 residues. V was trimmed by 0 bases and J by 2 bases, leaving 14 bases between them. The CDR3 nucleotides are TGTGCCAGTAGTATAGACCCCCTGACAGGAACCTACAATGAGCAGTTCTTC. Amino acids: CASSIDPLTGTYNEQFF.

This clonotype appeared a few times. This sequence joins TRBV7-9 and TRBJ2-7; no definite D call. The CDR3 runs to 13 residues. CDR1 and CDR2 (germline): SEHNR, FQNEAQ (reference sequence). V was clipped by 3 bases and J by 5 bases, with 11 bases between them. CDR3 coding DNA: TGTGCCAGCAGCTTTAGCTCGCGAAACGAGCAGTACTTC. The encoded protein is CASSFSSRNEQYF.

This clonotype is medium-sized in the sample. This chain's CDR3 is CASSWGYEQYF. The CDR3 nucleotides are TGTGCCAGCAGTTGGGGTTACGAGCAGTACTTC. The V gene is TRBV6-2 or TRBV6-3, the J gene TRBJ2-7; D uncertain. V lost 4 bases and J 4 bases, leaving 5 bases between the germline ends. Germline-derived CDR1 and CDR2 are MNHEY and SVGEGT. This CDR3 has 11 amino acids.

J is TRBJ1-2 and V is TRBV6-5; D uncertain. The length of the CDR3 is 14 residues. Germline CDR1 MNHEY, CDR2 SVGAGI. Trimming cost V 2 bases and J 2 bases, with 9 bases left between them. CDR3 sequence: CASSYSRANYGYTF. In DNA form, the CDR3 reads TGTGCCAGCAGTTACAGTCGGGCCAACTATGGCTACACCTTC.

This clonotype has just a few counts. The chain recombines TRBV13 with TRBJ2-3, with D perhaps matching TRBD1 (7 bases). V was shortened by 0 bases and J by 2 bases, with 18 bases between the two germline ends. The CDR3 covers 18 residues. Germline values: CDR1 PRHDT, CDR2 FYEKMQ (reference sequence). CDR3 DNA sequence: TGTGCCAGCAGCTTAGGAGGAGGGGGCGCACGGCTCACAGATACGCAGTATTTT. Translation gives CASSLGGGGARLTDTQYF. The full variable domain, its missing parts supplied by reference TRBV13 and TRBJ2-3, is AAGVIQSPRHLIKEKRETATLKCYPIPRHDTVYWYQQGPGQDPQFLISFYEKMQSDKGSIPDRFSAQQFSDYHSELNMSSLELGDSALYFCASSLGGGGARLTDTQYFGPGTRLTVL.

This rearrangement joins TRBV24-1 to TRBJ2-2; 7 bases agree with TRBD1. The V gene's germline CDR1 is KGHDR and CDR2 SFDVKD. V gave up 3 bases and J gave up 0 bases; unmatched junction bases: 3. The CDR3 runs to 16 residues. This CDR3 reads CATSDPDRANTGELFF. The CDR3 DNA follows: TGTGCCACCAGTGATCCAGACAGGGCGAACACCGGGGAGCTGTTTTTT.

The gene calls are TRBV10-3 and TRBJ2-1; D gene ambiguous. Germline V gives CDR1 ENHRY, CDR2 SYGVKD. V was trimmed by 4 bases and J by 9 bases, leaving 13 bases between them. The CDR3 has 13 amino acids. The CDR3 protein is CAISVEGGTEQFF. CDR3 in DNA: TGTGCCATCAGTGTAGAAGGTGGTACTGAGCAGTTCTTC.

In its sample, this clonotype ranks as medium-sized (0.01 to 0.1%). This rearrangement joins TRBV30 to TRBJ2-2; D remains unclear. Germline V gives CDR1 GTSNPN, CDR2 SVGIG (reference sequence). V was trimmed by 4 bases and J by 6 bases, leaving 12 bases between them. The CDR3 spans 13 residues. The CDR3 protein is CAWTQRMPGELFF. As DNA, the CDR3 is TGTGCCTGGACACAGCGAATGCCCGGGGAGCTGTTTTTT.

This clonotype was picked up a small number of times. The chain links TRBV5-1 to TRBJ2-7, with 14 nucleotides matching TRBD2. From germline, CDR1 is SGHRS and CDR2 YFSETQ. V was pared by 3 bases and J by 7 bases, with 9 bases of the junction left unmatched. This CDR3 spans 16 amino acids. DNA of the CDR3: TGCGCCAGCAGCTCGGGACTAGCGGGAGCCTTAGGGGAGCAGTACTTC. Residues: CASSSGLAGALGEQYF.

This clonotype was counted between two and nine times. This sequence joins TRBV6-1 and TRBJ1-6; no definite D call. The CDR3 sequence is 15 residues long. Trimming stripped 0 bases from V and 10 bases from J, with 13 bases between. From germline, CDR1 is MNHNS and CDR2 SASEGT. The CDR3 sequence is CASSEASGGVSPLHF. The CDR3, as DNA: TGTGCCAGCAGTGAAGCTAGTGGTGGGGTCTCACCCCTCCACTTT.

The chain uses TRBV5-1 and TRBJ2-2; 9 bases agree with TRBD1. Trimming cost V 4 bases and J 6 bases; bases outside gene matches: 4. The CDR3 is 14 amino acids. Germline V gives CDR1 SGHRS, CDR2 YFSETQ. The CDR3 DNA follows: TGCGCCAGCAGCCAACAGGGGGCTTCCGGGGAGCTGTTTTTT. Protein: CASSQQGASGELFF.

Sample share makes this clonotype medium-sized. This rearrangement joins TRBV19 to TRBJ2-1; TRBD2 aligns across 8 bases. Germline V gene data show CDR1 as LNHDA and CDR2 as SQIVND (reference sequence). Losses at the gene ends were 2 bases for V and 1 base for J; bases not matched to a gene: 4. This CDR3 is 16 amino acids long. This chain's CDR3 is CASSITSGRSYNEQFF. The CDR3 coding sequence is TGTGCCAGTAGTATAACCAGCGGGAGATCCTACAATGAGCAGTTCTTC.

The V and J genes are TRBV7-9 and TRBJ2-3; unclear D gene. Trimming removed 5 bases from V and 6 bases from J, with 21 bases in between. CDR1 SEHNR and CDR2 FQNEAQ come from the germline V gene (reference sequence). This CDR3 is 16 amino acids long. For the CDR3, the DNA is TGTGCCAGCAGCCGCCAGTGTTTCGGTTTTGCGGATACGCAGTATTTT. Protein product: CASSRQCFGFADTQYF.

Judged by abundance, this clonotype is medium-sized. This sequence joins TRBV27 and TRBJ2-5, with D unclear. Germline V lookup: CDR1 MNHEY, CDR2 SMNVEV (reference sequence). The CDR3 extends over 13 amino acids. Between the trimmed V and J ends, which lost 6 bases and 4 bases, there was a span of 12 bases. The chain's CDR3 is CASRIQKGETQYF. The CDR3 DNA is TGTGCCAGCAGAATTCAAAAGGGAGAGACCCAGTACTTC.

By frequency in the sample, this clonotype is medium-sized (0.01 to 0.1%). CDR3 sequence reads: CASSPIQVNYGYTF. DNA of the CDR3: TGTGCCAGCAGCCCGATACAGGTTAACTATGGCTACACCTTC. V and J are TRBV5-6 and TRBJ1-2; D may be TRBD1 (5 bases). The CDR3 is 14 residues long. CDR1 and CDR2 (germline): SGHDT, YYEEEE. The V end lost 4 bases, the J end lost 1 base, and 11 bases lay between the germline ends.

The V call is TRBV28, the J call TRBJ1-2; a possible D gene is TRBD1 (5 bases). The germline gives CDR1 MDHEN, CDR2 SYDVKM. The CDR3 contains 15 residues. Trimming took 8 bases from V and 0 from J, leaving 16 bases between them. CDR3 coding DNA: TGTGCCAGCGGAGGTCCGGGGCCCTCTAACTATGGCTACACCTTC. Its translation is CASGGPGPSNYGYTF.

The CDR3 loop reads CASSLGLGYTF. In DNA, the CDR3 is TGTGCCAGCAGCTTGGGCTTGGGCTACACCTTC. The chain links TRBV5-4 to TRBJ1-2; D gene uncertain. The CDR3 spans 11 residues. Germline loops: CDR1 SGHNT, CDR2 YYREEE (reference sequence). Trimming took off 0 bases at V and 8 bases at J, with 5 bases between the two ends.

As regards this clonotype: This may stem from a read error, because a much larger clone lies one nucleotide away. The chain combines TRBV19 with TRBJ1-2; no reliable D call. Germline V gene sequence: CDR1 LNHDA, CDR2 SQIVND (reference sequence). The CDR3 runs to 11 residues. Trimming cost V 6 bases and J 8 bases, with 10 bases left between them. In DNA, the CDR3 is TGTGCCAGTAGAGAAGGATACGGCTACACCTTC. Translation: CASREGYGYTF.

The rearrangement joins TRBV20-1 to TRBJ2-5; 11 bases match TRBD2. Germline assignment: CDR1 DFQATT and CDR2 SNEGSKA (reference sequence). V shed 0 bases and J 5 bases; nucleotides not matched to a gene: 5. The CDR3 loop spans 15 amino acids. As DNA, the CDR3 is TGCAGTGCTAGAGATCCACTAGCGGGAGCGGAGACCCAGTACTTC. Translating it yields CSARDPLAGAETQYF.

This clonotype was observed a few times. The rearrangement links TRBV5-5 to TRBJ2-7; D ambiguous. The germline CDR1 and CDR2 sequences are SGHKS and YYEKEE (reference sequence). The CDR3 is 13 amino acids. V lost 4 bases, J lost 1 base, and 9 bases lay in between. CDR3 coding DNA: TGTGCCAGCAGCCGAGCTGGGTCCTACGAGCAGTACTTC. This encodes CASSRAGSYEQYF.

In its sample, this clonotype ranks as medium-sized. V usage is TRBV27 and J usage is TRBJ1-6, with D unclear. CDR3 length: 14 amino acids. The V and J ends lost 6 bases and 7 bases respectively, with 13 bases between them. Germline loops: CDR1 MNHEY, CDR2 SMNVEV (reference sequence). CDR3 in DNA: TGTGCCAGCAGAAGTAGGTTGGAGAATTCACCCCTCCACTTT. It specifies CASRSRLENSPLHF.